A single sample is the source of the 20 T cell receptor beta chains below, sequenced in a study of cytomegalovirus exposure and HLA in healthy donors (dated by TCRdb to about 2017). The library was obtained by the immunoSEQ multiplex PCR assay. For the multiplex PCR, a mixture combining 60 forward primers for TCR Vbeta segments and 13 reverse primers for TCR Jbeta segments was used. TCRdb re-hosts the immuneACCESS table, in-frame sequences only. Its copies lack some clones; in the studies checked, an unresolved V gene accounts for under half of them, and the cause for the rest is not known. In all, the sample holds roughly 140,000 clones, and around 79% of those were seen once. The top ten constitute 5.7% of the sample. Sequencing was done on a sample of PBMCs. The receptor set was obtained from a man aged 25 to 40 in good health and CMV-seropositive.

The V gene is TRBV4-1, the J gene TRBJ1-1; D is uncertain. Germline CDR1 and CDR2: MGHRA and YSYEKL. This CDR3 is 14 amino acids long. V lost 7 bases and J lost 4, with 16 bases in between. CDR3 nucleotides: TGCGCCAGCATGGGAATTCGGGAAACCACTGAAGCTTTCTTT. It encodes CASMGIRETTEAFF.

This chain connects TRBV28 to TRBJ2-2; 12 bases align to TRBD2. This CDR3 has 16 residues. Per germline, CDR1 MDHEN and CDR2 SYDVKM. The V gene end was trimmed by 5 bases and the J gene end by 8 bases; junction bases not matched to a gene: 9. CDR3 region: CASSVLAGGPSGELFF. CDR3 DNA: TGTGCCAGCAGTGTCCTAGCGGGAGGGCCCTCAGGGGAGCTGTTTTTT.

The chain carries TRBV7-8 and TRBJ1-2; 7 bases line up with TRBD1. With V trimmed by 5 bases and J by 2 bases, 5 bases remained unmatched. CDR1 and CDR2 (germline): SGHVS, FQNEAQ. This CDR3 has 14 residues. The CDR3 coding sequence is TGTGCCAGCAGCCCGACAGGGTACAACTATGGCTACACCTTC. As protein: CASSPTGYNYGYTF.

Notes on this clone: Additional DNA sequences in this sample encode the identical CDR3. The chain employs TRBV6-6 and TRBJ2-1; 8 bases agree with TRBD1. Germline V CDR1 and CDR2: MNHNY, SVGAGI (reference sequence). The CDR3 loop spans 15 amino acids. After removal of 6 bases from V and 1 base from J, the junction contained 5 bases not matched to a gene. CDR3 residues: CASSPGQGSYNEQFF. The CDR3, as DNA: TGTGCCAGCAGCCCCGGACAGGGATCCTACAATGAGCAGTTCTTC.

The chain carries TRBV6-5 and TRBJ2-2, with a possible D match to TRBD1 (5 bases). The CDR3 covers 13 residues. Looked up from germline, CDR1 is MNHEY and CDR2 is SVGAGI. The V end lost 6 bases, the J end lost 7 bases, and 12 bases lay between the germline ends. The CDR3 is CASRTRVIGELFF. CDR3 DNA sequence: TGTGCCAGCAGAACCAGGGTGATCGGGGAGCTGTTTTTT.

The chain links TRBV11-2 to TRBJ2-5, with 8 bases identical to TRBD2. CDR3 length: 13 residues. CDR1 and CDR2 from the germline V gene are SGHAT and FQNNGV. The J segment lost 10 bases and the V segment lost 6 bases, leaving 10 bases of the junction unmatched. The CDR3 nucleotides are TGTGCCAGCAGGACGACTAGCGTAAAAGGCCAGTACTTC. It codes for CASRTTSVKGQYF.

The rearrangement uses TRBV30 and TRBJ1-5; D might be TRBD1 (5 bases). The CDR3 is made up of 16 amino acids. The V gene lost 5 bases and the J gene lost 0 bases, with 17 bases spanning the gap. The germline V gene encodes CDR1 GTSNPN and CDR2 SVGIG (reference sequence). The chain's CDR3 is CAWSSSRQYSNQPQHF. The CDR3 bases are TGTGCCTGGTCGAGCTCACGACAGTATAGCAATCAGCCCCAGCATTTT.

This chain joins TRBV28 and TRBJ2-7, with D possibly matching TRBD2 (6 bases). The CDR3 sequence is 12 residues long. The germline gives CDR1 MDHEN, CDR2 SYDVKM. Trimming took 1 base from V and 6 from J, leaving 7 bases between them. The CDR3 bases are TGTGCCAGCAGTTTATTGGGACTCGAGCAGTACTTC. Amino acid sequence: CASSLLGLEQYF.

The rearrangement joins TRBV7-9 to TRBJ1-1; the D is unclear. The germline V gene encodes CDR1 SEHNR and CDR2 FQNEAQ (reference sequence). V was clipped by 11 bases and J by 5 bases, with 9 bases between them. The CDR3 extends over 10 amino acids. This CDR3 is CAPGETEAFF. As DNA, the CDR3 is TGTGCCCCCGGGGAAACTGAAGCTTTCTTT.

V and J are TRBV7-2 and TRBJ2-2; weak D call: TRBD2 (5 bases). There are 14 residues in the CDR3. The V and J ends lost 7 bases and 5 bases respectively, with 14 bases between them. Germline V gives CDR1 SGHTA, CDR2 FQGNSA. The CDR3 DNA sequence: TGTGCCAGCAACGTCGGGGTAGGGACCGGGGAGCTGTTTTTT. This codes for CASNVGVGTGELFF. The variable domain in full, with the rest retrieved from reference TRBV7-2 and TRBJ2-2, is GAGVSQSPSNKVTEKGKDVELRCDPISGHTALYWYRQSLGQGLEFLIYFQGNSAPDKSGLPSDRFSAERTGGSVSTLTIQRTQQEDSAVYLCASNVGVGTGELFFGEGSRLTVL.

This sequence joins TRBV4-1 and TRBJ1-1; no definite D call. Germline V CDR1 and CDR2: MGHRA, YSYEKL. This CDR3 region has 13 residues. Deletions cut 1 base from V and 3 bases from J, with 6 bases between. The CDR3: CASSQAADTEAFF. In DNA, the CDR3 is TGCGCCAGCAGCCAAGCCGCAGACACTGAAGCTTTCTTT.

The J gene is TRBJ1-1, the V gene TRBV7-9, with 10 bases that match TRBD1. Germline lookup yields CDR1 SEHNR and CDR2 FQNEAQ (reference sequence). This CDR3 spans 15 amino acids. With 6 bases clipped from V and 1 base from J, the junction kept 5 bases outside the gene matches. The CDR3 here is CASSSRQGANTEAFF. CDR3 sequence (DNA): TGTGCCAGCAGTTCAAGACAGGGGGCGAACACTGAAGCTTTCTTT.

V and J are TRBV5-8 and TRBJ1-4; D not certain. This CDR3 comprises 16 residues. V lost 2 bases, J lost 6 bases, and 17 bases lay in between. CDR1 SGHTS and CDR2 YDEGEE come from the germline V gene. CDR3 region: CASSLRGVPSDEKLFF. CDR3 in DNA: TGTGCCAGCAGCTTACGCGGGGTCCCCTCCGATGAAAAACTGTTTTTT.

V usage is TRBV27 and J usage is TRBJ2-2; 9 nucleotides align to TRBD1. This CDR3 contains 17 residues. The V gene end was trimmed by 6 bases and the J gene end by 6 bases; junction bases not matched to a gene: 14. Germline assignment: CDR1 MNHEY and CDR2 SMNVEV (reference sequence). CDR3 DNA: TGTGCCAGCAGCTCCCGGGACAGGGCGCGGCTAGCCGGGGAGCTGTTTTTT. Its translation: CASSSRDRARLAGELFF.

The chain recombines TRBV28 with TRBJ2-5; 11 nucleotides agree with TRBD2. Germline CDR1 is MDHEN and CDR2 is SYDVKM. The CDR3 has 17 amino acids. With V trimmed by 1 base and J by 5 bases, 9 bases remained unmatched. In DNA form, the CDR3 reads TGTGCCAGCAGTTTATCTTCTCTAGCGGGAGGTGGGGAGACCCAGTACTTC. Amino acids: CASSLSSLAGGGETQYF.

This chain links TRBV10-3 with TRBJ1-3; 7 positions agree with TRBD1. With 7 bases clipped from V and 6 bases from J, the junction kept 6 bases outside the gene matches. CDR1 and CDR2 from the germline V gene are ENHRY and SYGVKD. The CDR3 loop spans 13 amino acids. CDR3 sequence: CAIIGQGENTIYF. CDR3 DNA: TGTGCCATCATAGGTCAGGGGGAAAACACCATATATTTT.

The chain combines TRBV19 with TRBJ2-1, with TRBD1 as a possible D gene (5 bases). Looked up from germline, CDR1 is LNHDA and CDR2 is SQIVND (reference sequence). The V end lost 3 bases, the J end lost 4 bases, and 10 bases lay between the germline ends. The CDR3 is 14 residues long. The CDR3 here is CASSIMGPYNEQFF. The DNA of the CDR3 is TGTGCCAGTAGTATTATGGGGCCGTACAATGAGCAGTTCTTC.

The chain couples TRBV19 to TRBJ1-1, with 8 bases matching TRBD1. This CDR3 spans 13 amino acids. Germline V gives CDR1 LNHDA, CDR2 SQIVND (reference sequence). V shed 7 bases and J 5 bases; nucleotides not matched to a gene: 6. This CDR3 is CASNRQGTTEAFF. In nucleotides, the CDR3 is TGTGCCAGTAATAGACAGGGGACAACTGAAGCTTTCTTT.

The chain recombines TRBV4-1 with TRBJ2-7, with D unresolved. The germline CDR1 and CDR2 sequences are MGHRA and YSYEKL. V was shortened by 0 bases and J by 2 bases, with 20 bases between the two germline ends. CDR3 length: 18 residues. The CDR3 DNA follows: TGCGCCAGCAGCCAAGATCCCCTGGAAGCGCAATTCACCTACGAGCAGTACTTC. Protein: CASSQDPLEAQFTYEQYF.

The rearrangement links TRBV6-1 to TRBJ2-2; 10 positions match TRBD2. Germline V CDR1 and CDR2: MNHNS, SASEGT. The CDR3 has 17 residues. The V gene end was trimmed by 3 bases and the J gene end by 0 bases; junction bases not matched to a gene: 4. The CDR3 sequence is CASSDDSGRSNTGELFF. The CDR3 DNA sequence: TGTGCCAGCAGTGATGATAGCGGGAGGTCGAACACCGGGGAGCTGTTTTTT.